The entry that follows covers one TCR beta chain sequence. TCRdb's copy holds only in-frame clones and misses some; the assay was immunoSEQ multiplex PCR. The sample lists more than 95,000 clones; 65% to 80% were seen once. The record originates from a study of blood T cell repertoires in COVID-19. The sample consisted of peripheral blood. This clonotype was sampled from a man in his 70s with acute or convalescent COVID-19.

This CDR3 is CASSLQESRTIYF. The DNA for the CDR3 is TGTGCCAGCAGCTTACAGGAGTCAAGAACCATATATTTT. This sequence joins TRBV5-4 and TRBJ1-3; D is possibly TRBD1 (5 bases). Germline V gene sequence: CDR1 SGHNT, CDR2 YYREEE (reference sequence). Trimming cost V 2 bases and J 10 bases, with 13 bases left between them. This CDR3 is 13 amino acids long. Drawing the rest from reference TRBV5-4 and TRBJ1-3, the complete variable domain is ETGVTQSPTHLIKTRGQQVTLRCSSQSGHNTVSWYQQALGQGPQFIFQYYREEENGRGNFPPRFSGLQFPNYSSELNVNALELDDSALYLCASSLQESRTIYFGEGSWLTVV.